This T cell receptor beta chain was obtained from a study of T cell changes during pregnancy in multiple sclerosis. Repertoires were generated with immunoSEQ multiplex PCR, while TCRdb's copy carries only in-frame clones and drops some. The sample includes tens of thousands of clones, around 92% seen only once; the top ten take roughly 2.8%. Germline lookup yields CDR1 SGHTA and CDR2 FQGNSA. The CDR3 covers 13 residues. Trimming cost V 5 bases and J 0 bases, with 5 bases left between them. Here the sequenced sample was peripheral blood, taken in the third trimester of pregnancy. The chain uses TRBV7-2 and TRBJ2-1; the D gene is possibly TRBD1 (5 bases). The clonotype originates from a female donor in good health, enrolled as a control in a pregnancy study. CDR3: CASSDSSYNEQFF. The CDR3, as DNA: TGTGCCAGCAGCGACAGCTCCTACAATGAGCAGTTCTTC.